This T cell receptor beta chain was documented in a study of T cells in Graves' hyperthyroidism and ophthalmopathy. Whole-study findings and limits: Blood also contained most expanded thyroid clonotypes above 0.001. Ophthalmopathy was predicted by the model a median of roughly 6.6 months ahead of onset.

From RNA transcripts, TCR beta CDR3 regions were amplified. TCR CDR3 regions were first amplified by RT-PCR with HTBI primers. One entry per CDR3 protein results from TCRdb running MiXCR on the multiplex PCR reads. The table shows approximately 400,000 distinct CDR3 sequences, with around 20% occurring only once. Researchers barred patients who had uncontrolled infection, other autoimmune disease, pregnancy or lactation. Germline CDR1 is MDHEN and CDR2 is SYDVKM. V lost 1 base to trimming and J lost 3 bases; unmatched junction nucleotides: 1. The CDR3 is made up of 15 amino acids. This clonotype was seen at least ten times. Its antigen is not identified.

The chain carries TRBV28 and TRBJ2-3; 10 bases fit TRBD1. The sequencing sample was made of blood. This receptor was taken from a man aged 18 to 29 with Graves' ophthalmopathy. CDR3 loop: CASSLLDRGTDTQYF. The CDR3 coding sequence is TGTGCCAGCAGTTTATTGGACAGGGGGACAGATACGCAGTATTTT.